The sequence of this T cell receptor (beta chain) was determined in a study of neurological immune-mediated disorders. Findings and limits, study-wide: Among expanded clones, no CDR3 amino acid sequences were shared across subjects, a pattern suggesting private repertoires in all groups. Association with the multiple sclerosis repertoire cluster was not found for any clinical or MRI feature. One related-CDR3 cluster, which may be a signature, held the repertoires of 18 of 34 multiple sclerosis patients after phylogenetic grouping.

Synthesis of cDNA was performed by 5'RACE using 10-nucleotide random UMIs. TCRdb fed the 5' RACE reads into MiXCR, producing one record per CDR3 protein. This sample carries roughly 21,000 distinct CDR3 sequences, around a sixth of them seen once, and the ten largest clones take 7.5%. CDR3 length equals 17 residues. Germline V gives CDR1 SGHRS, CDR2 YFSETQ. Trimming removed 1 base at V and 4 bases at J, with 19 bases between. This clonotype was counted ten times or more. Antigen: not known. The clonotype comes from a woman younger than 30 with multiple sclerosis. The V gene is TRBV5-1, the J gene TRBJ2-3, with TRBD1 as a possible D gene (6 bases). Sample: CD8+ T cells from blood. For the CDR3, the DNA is TGCGCCAGCAGCTTGATTCAGGGGCCTAACGCGGCAGATACGCAGTATTTT. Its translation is CASSLIQGPNAADTQYF.